The rows below give T cell receptor beta chains drawn from one sample of a study of cytomegalovirus exposure and HLA in healthy donors. Sequenced by immunoSEQ multiplex PCR; TCRdb stores in-frame clones only, minus some. The sample holds about 130,000 clones, about 71% seen once. The sample comprised PBMCs. The receptors derive from a woman aged 55 to 70 in good health and CMV-seropositive. Each CDR3 is given with its conserved first and last residue. D genes are given only for firm matches. For some rows the clone size is stated as once, few or many, or as a class when expanded; others skip it.

TGTGCCAGCAGCGCAGGGATCTCTGGAAACACCATATATTTT	CASSAGISGNTIYF	few	-	TRBV6-5	TRBJ1-3
TGTGCCAGCAGTTACTCCAGGGCCCCAACGTTCTTT	CASSYSRAPTFF	-	-	TRBV6-5	TRBJ1-1
TGCGCCAGCAGCCGACTTTCAGATCCCAACTATGGCTACACCTTC	CASSRLSDPNYGYTF	-	-	TRBV5-1	TRBJ1-2
TGTGCCAGCAGACCCAGGGGGCGCGTAATCCACGAGCAGTACTTC	CASRPRGRVIHEQYF	few	TRBD1	TRBV6-6	TRBJ2-7
TGTGCCAGCAGTCTGGACCCGGGAACCTATGGCTACACCTTC	CASSLDPGTYGYTF	-	-	TRBV19	TRBJ1-2
TGTGCCAGCAGCCAGACTAGCGGATCCAAAAACATTCAGTACTTC	CASSQTSGSKNIQYF	few	TRBD2	TRBV4-2	TRBJ2-4
TGCGCCAGCAGTGAGTCTGGAGCGTCGCAGGAGACCCAGTACTTC	CASSESGASQETQYF	few	-	TRBV10-1	TRBJ2-5
TGTGCCAGCAGCTCGGTGGGACAGGAGTACGAGCAGTACTTC	CASSSVGQEYEQYF	-	TRBD1	TRBV5-6	TRBJ2-7
TGCGCCAGCAGCCAAGAAAGACAGGTTGAAGCTTTCTTT	CASSQERQVEAFF	-	-	TRBV4-1	TRBJ1-1
TGCGCCAGCAGCTTGGACACGGAGGGTACCGGGGAGCTGTTTTTT	CASSLDTEGTGELFF	-	-	TRBV5-1	TRBJ2-2
TGTGCCAGCAGCCAAACTAGGAGGGACCTAGAGCAGTACTTC	CASSQTRRDLEQYF	-	-	TRBV14	TRBJ2-7
TGTTCCAGCAGAAAGACTAGCGGGGGGCCGGGGGAGACCCAGTACTTC	CSSRKTSGGPGETQYF	-	TRBD2	TRBV7-9	TRBJ2-5
TGTGCCAGCAGTGAACTCGGCTCAGAGTTACTCAGACTTAACTATGGCTACACCTTC	CASSELGSELLRLNYGYTF	-	-	TRBV6-1	TRBJ1-2
TGTTCCAGCAGGCGGAGCGGGGACACTGAAGCTTTCTTT	CSSRRSGDTEAFF	-	-	TRBV7-9	TRBJ1-1
TGCGCCAGCAGCTCCGGGACAGGCAACTACGAGCAGTACTTC	CASSSGTGNYEQYF	-	TRBD1	TRBV5-1	TRBJ2-7
TGCGCCAGCAGCCGATCCCCGAGGTTAGATCAGCCCCAGCATTTT	CASSRSPRLDQPQHF	-	-	TRBV4-1	TRBJ1-5
TGTGCCAGCAGTTCCGGGGGAGGGGGTAGGGATACGCAGTATTTT	CASSSGGGGRDTQYF	-	-	TRBV28	TRBJ2-3
TGTGCCAGCAGCTCGGGACATTCGCCCTACGAGCAGTACTTC	CASSSGHSPYEQYF	-	-	TRBV5-6	TRBJ2-7
TGTGCCAGCAGCCAACCCCAGACTAGCGGGGGGGGTGAGCAGTTCTTC	CASSQPQTSGGGEQFF	-	TRBD2	TRBV4-2	TRBJ2-1
TGCAGTGTTCCGGGGAATGAGCAGTTCTTC	CSVPGNEQFF	-	-	TRBV20-1	TRBJ2-1
TGTGCCAGCAGTGGGGGGACAGGGGGAGAGACCCAGTACTTC	CASSGGTGGETQYF	few	TRBD1	TRBV6-1	TRBJ2-5
TGCGCCAGCAGCTTGGGGCAAGCGATCTATGGCTACACCTTC	CASSLGQAIYGYTF	-	-	TRBV5-1	TRBJ1-2
TGTGCCAGCAGCGGTCGTCAGAGGGATGAAAAACTGTTTTTT	CASSGRQRDEKLFF	-	-	TRBV13	TRBJ1-4
TGTGCCAGCAGTTACTCGTCCAGGTTTTTTGGCTACACCTTC	CASSYSSRFFGYTF	-	-	TRBV6-5	TRBJ1-2
TGTGCCAGTAGTATAAAGGGGACTGACTCGAGGTACAATGAGCAGTTCTTC	CASSIKGTDSRYNEQFF	few	-	TRBV19	TRBJ2-1
TGTGCCAGTAGTACGACGGACAGGGGGATCACTGAAGCTTTCTTT	CASSTTDRGITEAFF	few	TRBD1	TRBV19	TRBJ1-1
TGTGCCAGCAGCGTACAGGGCTATAATTCACCCCTCCACTTT	CASSVQGYNSPLHF	-	-	TRBV7-3	TRBJ1-6
TGCAGCGTTGATGGGACAGGGTCCTACAATGAGCAGTTCTTC	CSVDGTGSYNEQFF	-	TRBD1	TRBV29-1	TRBJ2-1
TGTGCCAGCAGGCAAATCGGGGGAGTTGAAAATGAGCAGTTCTTC	CASRQIGGVENEQFF	-	-	TRBV2	TRBJ2-1
TGTGCCAGCAGCCGGAGGGGGCATGAAAAACTGTTTTTT	CASSRRGHEKLFF	-	TRBD1	TRBV9	TRBJ1-4
TGTGCCAGTAGTACAGCAGGGGTATACAATCAGCCCCAGCATTTT	CASSTAGVYNQPQHF	-	-	TRBV19	TRBJ1-5
TGCGCCAGCAGCGTTGACCAGGGGACAGATACGCAGTATTTT	CASSVDQGTDTQYF	once	-	TRBV5-1	TRBJ2-3